This TCR beta chain was found in a study of T cell repertoires in ileal Crohn's disease. The wider study: Biopsies of the neoterminal ileum at postoperative colonoscopy form M6 samples.

A remark on this clone: Its matching antigen is unknown.

Germline values: CDR1 ENHRY, CDR2 SYGVKD. V dropped 2 bases and J dropped 8; count of bases not matched to a gene: 6. The CDR3 covers 14 residues. The time point: neoterminal ileum biopsy at postoperative endoscopy, about 6 months after surgery. Study-level points and caveats: Clonal expansions were more frequent in active smokers than non-smokers at surgery.

The repertoire was sequenced with immunoSEQ multiplex PCR; TCRdb's copy has only in-frame clones and lacks some. The data hold approximately 5,000 clones, with nearly 85% observed a single time. Sequencing was carried out using ileal tissue. The V and J genes are TRBV10-3 and TRBJ2-1, with 7 nucleotides matching TRBD1. This TCR came from an adult with Crohn's disease. CDR3: CAISEVTGVDEQFF. CDR3 bases: TGTGCCATCAGTGAGGTCACAGGGGTCGATGAGCAGTTCTTC.